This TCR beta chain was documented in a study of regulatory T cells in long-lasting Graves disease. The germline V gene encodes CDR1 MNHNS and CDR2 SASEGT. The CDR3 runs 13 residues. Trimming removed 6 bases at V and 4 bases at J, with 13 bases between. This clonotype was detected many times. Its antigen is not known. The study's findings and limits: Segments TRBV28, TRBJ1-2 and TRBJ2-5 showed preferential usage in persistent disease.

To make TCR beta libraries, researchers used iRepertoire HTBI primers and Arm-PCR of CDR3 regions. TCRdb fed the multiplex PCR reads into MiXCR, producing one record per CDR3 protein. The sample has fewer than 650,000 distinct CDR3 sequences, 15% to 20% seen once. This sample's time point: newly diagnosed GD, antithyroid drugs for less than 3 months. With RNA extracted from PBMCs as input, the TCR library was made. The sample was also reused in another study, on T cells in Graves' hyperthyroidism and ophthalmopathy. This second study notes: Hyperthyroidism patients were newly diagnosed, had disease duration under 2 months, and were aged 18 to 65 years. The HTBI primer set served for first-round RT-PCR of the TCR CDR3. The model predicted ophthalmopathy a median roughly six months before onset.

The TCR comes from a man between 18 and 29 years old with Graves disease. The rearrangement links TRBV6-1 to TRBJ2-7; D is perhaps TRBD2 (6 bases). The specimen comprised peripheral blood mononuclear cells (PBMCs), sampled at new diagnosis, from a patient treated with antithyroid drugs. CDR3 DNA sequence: TGTGCCAGCAGCCAGGTGGGGAGGTACGAGCAGTACTTC. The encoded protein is CASSQVGRYEQYF.